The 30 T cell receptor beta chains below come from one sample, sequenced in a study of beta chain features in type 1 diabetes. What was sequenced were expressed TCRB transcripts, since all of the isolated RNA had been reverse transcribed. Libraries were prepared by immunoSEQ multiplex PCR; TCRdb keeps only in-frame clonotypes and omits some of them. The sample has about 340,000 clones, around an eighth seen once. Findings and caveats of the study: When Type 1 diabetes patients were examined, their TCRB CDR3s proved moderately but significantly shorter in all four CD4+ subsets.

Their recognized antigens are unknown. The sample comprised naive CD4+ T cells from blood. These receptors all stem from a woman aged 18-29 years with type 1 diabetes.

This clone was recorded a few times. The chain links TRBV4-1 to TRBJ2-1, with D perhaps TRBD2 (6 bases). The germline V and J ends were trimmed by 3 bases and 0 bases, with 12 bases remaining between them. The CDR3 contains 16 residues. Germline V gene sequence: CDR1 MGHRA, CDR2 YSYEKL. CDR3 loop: CASSQSPTSSYNEQFF. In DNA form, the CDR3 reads TGCGCCAGCAGCCAGAGCCCGACTAGCTCCTACAATGAGCAGTTCTTC.

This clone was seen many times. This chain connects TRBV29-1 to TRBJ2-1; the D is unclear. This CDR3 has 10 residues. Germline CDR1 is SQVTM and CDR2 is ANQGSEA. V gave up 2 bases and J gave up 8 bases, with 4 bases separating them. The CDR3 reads CSVERDEQFF. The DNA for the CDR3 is TGCAGCGTTGAACGGGATGAGCAGTTCTTC.

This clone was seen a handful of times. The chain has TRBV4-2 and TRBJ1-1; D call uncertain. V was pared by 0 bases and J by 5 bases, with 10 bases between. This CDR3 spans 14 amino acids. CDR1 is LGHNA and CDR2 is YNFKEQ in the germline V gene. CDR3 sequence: CASSQDRGRTEAFF. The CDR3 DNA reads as TGTGCCAGCAGCCAAGATCGGGGAAGAACTGAAGCTTTCTTT.

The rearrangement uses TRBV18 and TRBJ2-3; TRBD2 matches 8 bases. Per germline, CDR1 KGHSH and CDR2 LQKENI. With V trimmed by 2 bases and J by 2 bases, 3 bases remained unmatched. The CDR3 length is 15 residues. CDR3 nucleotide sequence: TGTGCCAGCTCACCAGTAGCGGGATACACAGATACGCAGTATTTT. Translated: CASSPVAGYTDTQYF.

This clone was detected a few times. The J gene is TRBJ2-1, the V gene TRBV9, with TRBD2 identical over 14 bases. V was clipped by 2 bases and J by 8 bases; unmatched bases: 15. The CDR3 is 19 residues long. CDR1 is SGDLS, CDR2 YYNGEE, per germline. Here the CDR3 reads CASSVATLTRTSGRYEQFF. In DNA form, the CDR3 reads TGTGCCAGCAGCGTCGCTACTCTCACACGGACTAGCGGGAGGTATGAGCAGTTCTTC.

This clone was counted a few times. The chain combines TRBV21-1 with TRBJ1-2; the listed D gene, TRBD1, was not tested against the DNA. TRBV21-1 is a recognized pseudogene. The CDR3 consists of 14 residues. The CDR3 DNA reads TGTGCCAGCAGCAGGACAGGGGACGACTATGGCTACACCTTC. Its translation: CASSRTGDDYGYTF.

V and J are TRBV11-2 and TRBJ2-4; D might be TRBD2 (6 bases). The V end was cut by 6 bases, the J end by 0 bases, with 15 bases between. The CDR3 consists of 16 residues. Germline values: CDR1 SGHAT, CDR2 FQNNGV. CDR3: CASSDGRRGAKNIQYF. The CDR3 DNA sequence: TGTGCCAGCAGTGACGGACGGCGGGGAGCCAAAAACATTCAGTACTTC.

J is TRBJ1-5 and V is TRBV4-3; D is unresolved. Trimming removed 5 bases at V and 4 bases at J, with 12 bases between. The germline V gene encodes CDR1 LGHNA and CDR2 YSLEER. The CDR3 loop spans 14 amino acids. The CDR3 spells CASSEVGLNQPQHF. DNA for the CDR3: TGCGCCAGCAGCGAGGTTGGACTTAATCAGCCCCAGCATTTT.

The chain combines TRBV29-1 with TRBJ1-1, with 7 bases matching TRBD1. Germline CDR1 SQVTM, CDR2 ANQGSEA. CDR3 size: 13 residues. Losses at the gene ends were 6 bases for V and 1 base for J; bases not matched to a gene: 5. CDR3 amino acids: CSVHDRENTEAFF. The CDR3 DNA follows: TGCAGCGTCCATGACAGGGAGAACACTGAAGCTTTCTTT.

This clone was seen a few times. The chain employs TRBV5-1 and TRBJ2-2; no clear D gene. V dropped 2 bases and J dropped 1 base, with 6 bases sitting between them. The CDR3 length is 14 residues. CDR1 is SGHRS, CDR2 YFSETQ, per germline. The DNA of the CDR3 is TGCGCCAGCAGCTTTGGGCAGAACACCGGGGAGCTGTTTTTT. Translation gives CASSFGQNTGELFF.

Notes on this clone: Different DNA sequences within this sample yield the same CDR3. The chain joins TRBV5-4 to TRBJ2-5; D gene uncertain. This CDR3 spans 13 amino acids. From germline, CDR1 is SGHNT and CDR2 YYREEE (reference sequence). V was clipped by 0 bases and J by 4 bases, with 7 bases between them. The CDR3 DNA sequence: TGTGCCAGCAGCTTGGGAGGTGGAGAGACCCAGTACTTC. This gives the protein CASSLGGGETQYF.

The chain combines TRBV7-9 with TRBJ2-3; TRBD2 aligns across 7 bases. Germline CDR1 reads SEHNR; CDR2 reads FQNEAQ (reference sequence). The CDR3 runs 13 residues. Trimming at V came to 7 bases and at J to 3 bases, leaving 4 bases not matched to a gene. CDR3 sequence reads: CASMGRETDTQYF. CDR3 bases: TGTGCCAGCATGGGGCGGGAGACAGATACGCAGTATTTT. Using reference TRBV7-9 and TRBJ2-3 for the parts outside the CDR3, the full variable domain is DTGVSQNPRHKITKRGQNVTFRCDPISEHNRLYWYRQTLGQGPEFLTYFQNEAQLEKSRLLSDRFSAERPKGSFSTLEIQRTEQGDSAMYLCASMGRETDTQYFGPGTRLTVL.

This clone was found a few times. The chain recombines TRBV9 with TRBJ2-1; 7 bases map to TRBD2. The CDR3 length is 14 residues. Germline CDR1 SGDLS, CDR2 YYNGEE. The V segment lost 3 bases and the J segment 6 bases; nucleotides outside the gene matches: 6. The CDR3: CASSGGLGPNEQFF. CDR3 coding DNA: TGTGCCAGCAGCGGCGGACTAGGGCCCAATGAGCAGTTCTTC.

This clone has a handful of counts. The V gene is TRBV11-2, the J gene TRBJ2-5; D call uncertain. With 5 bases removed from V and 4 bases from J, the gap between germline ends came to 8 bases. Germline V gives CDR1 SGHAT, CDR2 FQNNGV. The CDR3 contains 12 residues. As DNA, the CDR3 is TGTGCCAGCAGCCTGGCTCTAGAGACCCAGTACTTC. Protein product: CASSLALETQYF.

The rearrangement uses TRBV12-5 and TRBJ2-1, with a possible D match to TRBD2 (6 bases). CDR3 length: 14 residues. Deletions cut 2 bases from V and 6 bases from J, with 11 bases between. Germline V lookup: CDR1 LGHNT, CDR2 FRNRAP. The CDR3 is CASGLTGTLNEQFF. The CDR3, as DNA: TGTGCTAGTGGTTTGACCGGGACTCTCAATGAGCAGTTCTTC.

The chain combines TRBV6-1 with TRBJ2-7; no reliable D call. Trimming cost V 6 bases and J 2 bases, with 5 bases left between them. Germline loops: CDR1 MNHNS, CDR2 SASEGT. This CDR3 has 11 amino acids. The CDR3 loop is CASRAAYEQYF. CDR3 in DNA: TGTGCCAGCAGGGCCGCCTACGAGCAGTACTTC.

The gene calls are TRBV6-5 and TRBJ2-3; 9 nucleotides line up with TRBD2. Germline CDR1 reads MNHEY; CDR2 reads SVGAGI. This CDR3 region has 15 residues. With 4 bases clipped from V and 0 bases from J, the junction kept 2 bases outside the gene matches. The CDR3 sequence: CASSWLAGSTDTQYF. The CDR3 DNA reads TGTGCCAGCAGTTGGCTAGCGGGGAGCACAGATACGCAGTATTTT.

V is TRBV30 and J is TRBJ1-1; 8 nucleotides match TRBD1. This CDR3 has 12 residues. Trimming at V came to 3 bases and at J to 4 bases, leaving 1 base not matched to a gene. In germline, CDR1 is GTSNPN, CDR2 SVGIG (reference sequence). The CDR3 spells CAWRQGVTEAFF. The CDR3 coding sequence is TGTGCCTGGAGACAGGGGGTCACTGAAGCTTTCTTT.

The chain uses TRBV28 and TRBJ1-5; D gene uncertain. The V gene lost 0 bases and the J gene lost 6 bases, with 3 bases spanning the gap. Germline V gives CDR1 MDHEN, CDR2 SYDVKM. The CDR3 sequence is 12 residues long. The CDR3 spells CASSLWSQPQHF. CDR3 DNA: TGTGCCAGCAGTTTATGGAGTCAGCCCCAGCATTTT.

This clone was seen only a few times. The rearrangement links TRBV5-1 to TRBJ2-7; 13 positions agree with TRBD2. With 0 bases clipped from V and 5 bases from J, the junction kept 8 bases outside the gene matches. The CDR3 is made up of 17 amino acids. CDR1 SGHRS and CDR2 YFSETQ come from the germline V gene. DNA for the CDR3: TGCGCCAGCAGCTTGGGTACAGGACTAGCGGGAGTGGACGAGCAGTACTTC. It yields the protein CASSLGTGLAGVDEQYF.

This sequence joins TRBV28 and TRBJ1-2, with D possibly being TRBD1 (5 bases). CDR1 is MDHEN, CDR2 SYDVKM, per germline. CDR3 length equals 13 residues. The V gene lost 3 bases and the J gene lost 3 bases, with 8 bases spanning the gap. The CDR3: CASSFRGYYGYTF. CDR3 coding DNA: TGTGCCAGCAGTTTTCGGGGGTACTATGGCTACACCTTC.

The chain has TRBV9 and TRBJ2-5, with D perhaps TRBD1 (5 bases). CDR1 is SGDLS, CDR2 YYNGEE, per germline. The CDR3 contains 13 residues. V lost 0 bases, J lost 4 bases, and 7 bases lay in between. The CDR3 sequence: CASSVGQGETQYF. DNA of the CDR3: TGTGCCAGCAGCGTAGGTCAGGGAGAGACCCAGTACTTC.

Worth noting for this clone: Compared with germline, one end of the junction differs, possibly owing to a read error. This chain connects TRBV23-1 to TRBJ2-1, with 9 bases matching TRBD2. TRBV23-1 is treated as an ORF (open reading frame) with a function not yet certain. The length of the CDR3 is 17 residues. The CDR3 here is CASSQSRAGGPYNEQFF. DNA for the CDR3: TGCGCCAGCAGCCAATCGAGGGCGGGAGGGCCCTACAATGAGCAGTTCTTC.

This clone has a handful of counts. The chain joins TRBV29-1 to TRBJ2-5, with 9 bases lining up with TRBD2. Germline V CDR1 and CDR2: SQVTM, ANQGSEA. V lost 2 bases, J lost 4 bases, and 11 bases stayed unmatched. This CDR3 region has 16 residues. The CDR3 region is CSVELIAGGRGETQYF. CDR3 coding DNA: TGCAGCGTTGAACTTATCGCGGGAGGGAGGGGAGAGACCCAGTACTTC.

In DNA form, the CDR3 reads TGCGCCAGCAGCTCCGAGACAGGGTATGGCACTGAAGCTTTCTTT. Residues: CASSSETGYGTEAFF. The rearrangement joins TRBV5-1 to TRBJ1-1; 7 nucleotides agree with TRBD1. Germline V gene data show CDR1 as SGHRS and CDR2 as YFSETQ. After removal of 3 bases from V and 4 bases from J, the junction contained 9 bases not matched to a gene. The CDR3 has 15 residues.

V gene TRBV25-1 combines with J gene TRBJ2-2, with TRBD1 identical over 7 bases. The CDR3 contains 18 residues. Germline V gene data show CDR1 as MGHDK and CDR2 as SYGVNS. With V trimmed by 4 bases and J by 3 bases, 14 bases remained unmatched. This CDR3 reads CASSGPSPGTAYTGELFF. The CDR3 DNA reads TGTGCCAGCAGTGGCCCTTCCCCCGGGACAGCTTACACCGGGGAGCTGTTTTTT.

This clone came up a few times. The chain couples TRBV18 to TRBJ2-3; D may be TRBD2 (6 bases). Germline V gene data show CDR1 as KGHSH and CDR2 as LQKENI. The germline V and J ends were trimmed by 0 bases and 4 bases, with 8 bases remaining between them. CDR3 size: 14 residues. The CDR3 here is CASSPPGSPDTQYF. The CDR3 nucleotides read TGTGCCAGCTCACCACCCGGGAGCCCAGATACGCAGTATTTT.

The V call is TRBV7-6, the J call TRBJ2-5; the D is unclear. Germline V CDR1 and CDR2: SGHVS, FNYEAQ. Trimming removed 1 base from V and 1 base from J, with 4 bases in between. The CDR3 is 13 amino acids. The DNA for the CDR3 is TGTGCCAGCAGCTTAGTTCTCCAAGAGACCCAGTACTTC. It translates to CASSLVLQETQYF.

The CDR3 bases are TGTGCCTGGAGCCCCGCGGGGGTGGGCTACACCTTC. This codes for CAWSPAGVGYTF. The genes are TRBV30 and TRBJ1-2, with D possibly matching TRBD1 (5 bases). CDR1 is GTSNPN and CDR2 is SVGIG in the germline V gene (reference sequence). Trimming shortened V by 3 bases and J by 8 bases, and 13 bases separated the two germline ends. The CDR3 runs 12 residues.

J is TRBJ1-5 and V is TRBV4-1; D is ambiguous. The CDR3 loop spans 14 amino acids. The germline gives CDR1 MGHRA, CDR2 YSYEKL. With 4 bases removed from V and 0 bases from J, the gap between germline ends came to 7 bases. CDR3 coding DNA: TGCGCCAGCAGCCCACATACTAGCAATCAGCCCCAGCATTTT. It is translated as CASSPHTSNQPQHF.